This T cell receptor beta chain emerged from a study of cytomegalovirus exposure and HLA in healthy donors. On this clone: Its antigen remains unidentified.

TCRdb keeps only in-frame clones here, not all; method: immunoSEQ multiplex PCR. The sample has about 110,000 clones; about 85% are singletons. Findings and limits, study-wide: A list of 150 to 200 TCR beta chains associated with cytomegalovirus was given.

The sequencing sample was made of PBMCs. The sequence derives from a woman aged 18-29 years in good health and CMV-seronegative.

Written as DNA, the CDR3 is TGTGCCAGCAGTGAGGCTAGCGGGGGGCACTACGAGCAGTACTTC. Translation gives CASSEASGGHYEQYF. This rearrangement joins TRBV2 to TRBJ2-7, with 11 bases identical to TRBD2. J lost 3 bases, V lost 3 bases, and 4 bases had no gene match. This CDR3 is 15 amino acids long. Germline CDR1 and CDR2: SNHLY and FYNNEI.